Presented here are 8 T cell receptor beta chains from one specimen sequenced in a study of shared clonotypes between healthy human individuals. Method: immunoSEQ multiplex PCR; TCRdb's copy keeps in-frame clones and lacks some. The sample lists nearly 2 million clones; over 85% were seen once. As defined, naive CD8 cells were CD45RO-negative and positively selected for CCR7, with terminally differentiated effector memory CD45RA+ cells excluded. The sequencing input was naive CD8+ T cells sorted from blood. The receptors derive from a man aged 18 to 30 in good health.

V usage is TRBV21-1 and J usage is TRBJ2-1. TRBV21-1 is designated a pseudogene. This CDR3 comprises 21 residues. The CDR3 reads CASSYPRRFPPLSETYNEQFF. CDR3 nucleotide sequence: TGTGCCAGCAGCTACCCGAGAAGATTCCCCCCCCTATCAGAGACCTACAATGAGCAGTTCTTC.

This chain connects TRBV4-1 to TRBJ1-2, with D hard to call. The germline CDR1 and CDR2 sequences are MGHRA and YSYEKL. The V gene lost 1 base and the J gene lost 12 bases, with 12 bases spanning the gap. This CDR3 comprises 12 residues. Written as DNA, the CDR3 is TGCGCCAGCAGCCAAGTTGGGTCCCCTAACACCTTC. It codes for CASSQVGSPNTF.

A remark on this clone: This sample also contains other DNA sequences that code for the same CDR3. The rearrangement uses TRBV5-1 and TRBJ2-7; a possible D gene is TRBD1 (5 bases). V was pared by 0 bases and J by 6 bases, with 7 bases between. CDR1 is SGHRS and CDR2 is YFSETQ in the germline V gene. The CDR3 spans 12 residues. CDR3 loop: CASSLAGAEQYF. The DNA for the CDR3 is TGCGCCAGCAGCTTGGCTGGGGCCGAGCAGTACTTC. The entire variable domain, with the rest obtained from reference TRBV5-1 and TRBJ2-7, is as follows: KAGVTQTPRYLIKTRGQQVTLSCSPISGHRSVSWYQQTPGQGLQFLFEYFSETQRNKGNFPGRFSGRQFSNSRSEMNVSTLELGDSALYLCASSLAGAEQYFGPGTRLTVT.

The chain recombines TRBV6-5 with TRBJ1-4; D remains unclear. The CDR3 is made up of 16 amino acids. Trimming removed 0 bases from V and 13 bases from J, with 21 bases in between. CDR1 and CDR2 (germline): MNHEY, SVGAGI. The CDR3 region is CASSYSGEGLAVGLFF. The DNA for the CDR3 is TGTGCCAGCAGTTACTCGGGTGAAGGGCTGGCGGTTGGACTGTTTTTT.

The V gene is TRBV13, the J gene TRBJ2-7; 8 bases map to TRBD1. V lost 5 bases to trimming and J lost 2 bases; unmatched junction nucleotides: 5. Germline V gives CDR1 PRHDT, CDR2 FYEKMQ (reference sequence). The CDR3 extends over 14 amino acids. CDR3 region: CASSADRAPYEQYF. DNA of the CDR3: TGTGCCAGCAGCGCGGACAGGGCCCCCTACGAGCAGTACTTC.

To note about this clone: This sample also contains other DNA sequences that code for the same CDR3. This sequence joins TRBV29-1 and TRBJ2-7; TRBD1 matches 7 bases. The CDR3 is 12 residues long. From germline, CDR1 is SQVTM and CDR2 ANQGSEA. The V segment lost 6 bases and the J segment 0 bases; nucleotides outside the gene matches: 2. The CDR3 spells CSVWDSSYEQYF. DNA for the CDR3: TGCAGCGTGTGGGACAGCTCCTACGAGCAGTACTTC.

The rearrangement joins TRBV5-8 to TRBJ2-7; no reliable D call. This CDR3 contains 11 residues. Germline V gene lookup returns CDR1 SGHTS and CDR2 YDEGEE. V was clipped by 1 base and J by 5 bases, with 4 bases between them. CDR3 nucleotide sequence: TGTGCCAGCAGCTTGTTCGACGAGCAGTACTTC. Protein sequence: CASSLFDEQYF.

The gene calls are TRBV5-6 and TRBJ2-1; maybe TRBD2 (5 bases). Germline V lookup: CDR1 SGHDT, CDR2 YYEEEE. The CDR3 is made up of 16 amino acids. The V gene lost 0 bases and the J gene lost 0 bases, with 10 bases spanning the gap. The CDR3: CASSLVSESSYNEQFF. CDR3 sequence (DNA): TGTGCCAGCAGCTTGGTTAGCGAGAGCTCCTACAATGAGCAGTTCTTC.